A single sample gave rise to the 14 T cell receptor beta chains below, sequenced in a study of Graves' ophthalmopathy and Graves' hyperthyroidism (dated by TCRdb to the late 2010s). Sequenced on an Illumina HiSeq 2000. For repertoire sequencing, TCR beta CDR3 regions were amplified from RNA transcripts. The first round of RT-PCR was done with HTBI primers and the Qiagen OneStep RT-PCR kit, and was followed by a second round of multiplex PCR, then size selection and purification. Using fastp trimming at Q25 and MiXCR clonotype assembly, TCRdb reanalyzed the public sequencing data and kept in-frame beta chains. Records with the same CDR3 protein are collapsed into one entry carrying the most frequent genes and DNA. Counted in this sample were about 220,000 distinct CDR3 sequences; 20% to 25% of them appeared once. The ten largest clones add up to under 55% of the sample. The source material was peripheral blood. These receptors all stem from a woman aged 50 to 65 with Graves' ophthalmopathy. Donor details come from another sample of the same person, matched by shared clones.

There are many counts of this clonotype. V usage is TRBV10-3 and J usage is TRBJ2-5, with 8 bases that match TRBD2. Germline V gene sequence: CDR1 ENHRY, CDR2 SYGVKD. There are 17 residues in the CDR3. The V and J ends lost 0 bases and 2 bases, in that order; junction bases with no gene match: 8. The CDR3 DNA sequence: TGTGCCATCAGTGAGTCGAGGGGTAGCGGGAAACAAGAGACCCAGTACTTC. It codes for CAISESRGSGKQETQYF.

This clonotype came up many times. This chain connects TRBV12-3 or TRBV12-4 to TRBJ2-5; D perhaps matches TRBD2 (5 bases). The CDR3 is 12 amino acids. Trimming pared 5 bases from V and 5 bases from J, leaving 9 bases between. In DNA, the CDR3 is TGTGCCAGCAGTCTTAGGAGGGAGACCCAGTACTTC. Encoded protein: CASSLRRETQYF.

The table lists this clonotype with many counts. The chain couples TRBV19 to TRBJ1-5; no clear D gene. CDR1 is LNHDA and CDR2 is SQIVND in the germline V gene (reference sequence). The V end lost 5 bases, the J end lost 4 bases, and 18 bases lay between the germline ends. The CDR3 runs 16 residues. In nucleotides, the CDR3 is TGTGCCAGTAGTGTCCCTATCGGAGGGCGGAATCAGCCCCAGCATTTT. It codes for CASSVPIGGRNQPQHF. Combining the CDR3 with reference TRBV19 and TRBJ1-5 gives the whole variable domain DGGITQSPKYLFRKEGQNVTLSCEQNLNHDAMYWYRQDPGQGLRLIYYSQIVNDFQKGDIAEGYSVSREKKESFPLTVTSAQKNPTAFYLCASSVPIGGRNQPQHFGDGTRLSIL.

The V and J genes are TRBV6-1 and TRBJ2-5; D is perhaps TRBD1 (5 bases). CDR1 and CDR2 from the germline V gene are MNHNS and SASEGT. V was pared by 3 bases and J by 7 bases, with 18 bases between. The CDR3 extends over 15 amino acids. The CDR3 DNA follows: TGTGCCAGCAGTGACCAGATCCGCAGGGAAGGGACCCAGTACTTC. This sequence encodes CASSDQIRREGTQYF.

There are many counts of this clonotype. This rearrangement joins TRBV12-3 or TRBV12-4 to TRBJ1-2; D is unresolved. V lost 3 bases to trimming and J lost 0 bases, with 11 bases between them. The CDR3 covers 15 residues. CDR3 amino acids: CASSLRGLSNYGYTF. DNA for the CDR3: TGTGCCAGCAGTTTGCGAGGGCTGTCTAACTATGGCTACACCTTC.

This clonotype was counted at least ten times. The rearrangement joins TRBV30 to TRBJ1-1; D remains ambiguous. V lost 1 base and J 0 bases, leaving 9 bases between the germline ends. Germline CDR1 and CDR2: GTSNPN and SVGIG (reference sequence). This CDR3 region has 14 residues. CDR3 region: CAWSGDNMNTEAFF. CDR3 in DNA: TGTGCCTGGAGTGGAGATAACATGAACACTGAAGCTTTCTTT.

This clonotype was picked up a small number of times. CDR3 coding DNA: TGTGCCAGTACCCCCGGGACAGGGGCCCCCTACGAGCAGTACTTC. It yields the protein CASTPGTGAPYEQYF. The rearrangement joins TRBV19 to TRBJ2-7; 10 nucleotides line up with TRBD1. V lost 7 bases, J lost 2 bases, and 8 bases stayed unmatched. CDR1 is LNHDA, CDR2 SQIVND, per germline (reference sequence). CDR3 length equals 15 residues.

The table lists this clonotype with many counts. This sequence joins TRBV3-1 and TRBJ1-1; D ambiguous. The V and J ends lost 2 bases and 0 bases respectively, with 7 bases between them. This CDR3 spans 14 amino acids. The germline gives CDR1 LGHDT, CDR2 YNNKEL (reference sequence). Here the CDR3 reads CASSQRPMNTEAFF. The CDR3 DNA is TGTGCCAGCAGCCAAAGACCGATGAACACTGAAGCTTTCTTT. Together with reference TRBV3-1 and TRBJ1-1, the CDR3 gives the full variable domain: DTAVSQTPKYLVTQMGNDKSIKCEQNLGHDTMYWYKQDSKKFLKIMFSYNNKELIINETVPNRFSPKSPDKAHLNLHINSLELGDSAVYFCASSQRPMNTEAFFGQGTRLTVV.

In this sample, this clonotype turned up many times. The chain combines TRBV11-2 with TRBJ2-4; D unresolved. Germline V gene sequence: CDR1 SGHAT, CDR2 FQNNGV. Trimming shortened V by 3 bases and J by 0 bases, and 9 bases separated the two germline ends. CDR3 size: 15 residues. DNA for the CDR3: TGTGCCAGCAGCTTTGCCTCGTTAGCCAAAAACATTCAGTACTTC. Protein: CASSFASLAKNIQYF.

The rearrangement links TRBV27 to TRBJ1-6; D not certain. The V gene's germline CDR1 is MNHEY and CDR2 SMNVEV (reference sequence). CDR3 length equals 14 residues. V dropped 5 bases and J dropped 8 bases, with 13 bases sitting between them. The CDR3 spells CASSEGLVDSPLHF. Here the CDR3 DNA reads TGTGCCAGCAGTGAAGGATTGGTCGATTCACCCCTCCACTTT.

This clonotype was recorded at least ten times. CDR3 residues: CASSYSGVSGANVLTF. The CDR3 DNA reads as TGTGCCAGCAGTTACTCGGGAGTCTCTGGGGCCAACGTCCTGACTTTC. The rearrangement joins TRBV6-5 to TRBJ2-6; D might be TRBD2 (5 bases). This CDR3 region has 16 residues. With 0 bases removed from V and 0 bases from J, the gap between germline ends came to 6 bases. The germline V gene encodes CDR1 MNHEY and CDR2 SVGAGI.

There are a few counts of this clonotype. The chain employs TRBV19 and TRBJ1-3; 7 bases are a match to TRBD1. The CDR3 length is 14 residues. V lost 7 bases to trimming and J lost 1 base; unmatched junction nucleotides: 4. CDR1 and CDR2 from the germline V gene are LNHDA and SQIVND (reference sequence). CDR3 DNA: TGTGCCAGTACCTCAGGGGGTTCTGGAAACACCATATATTTT. Amino acid sequence: CASTSGGSGNTIYF.

At least ten counts were recorded for this clonotype. The rearrangement links TRBV7-2 to TRBJ2-4; no reliable D call. Germline values: CDR1 SGHTA, CDR2 FQGNSA. CDR3 length: 14 amino acids. The V end lost 1 base, the J end lost 3 bases, and 7 bases lay between the germline ends. The chain's CDR3 is CASSLDGRKNIQYF. As DNA, the CDR3 is TGTGCCAGCAGCTTAGACGGCCGCAAAAACATTCAGTACTTC.

J is TRBJ2-7 and V is TRBV24-1, with D perhaps TRBD1 or TRBD2 (6 bases each). CDR3 size: 17 residues. V lost 11 bases to trimming and J lost 0 bases, with 25 bases between them. From germline, CDR1 is KGHDR and CDR2 SFDVKD. CDR3 loop: CASSLDTQGLFSYEQYF. The CDR3 DNA reads as TGTGCCAGCAGCCTCGACACACAGGGACTCTTCTCCTACGAGCAGTACTTC.